This T cell receptor beta chain was identified in a study of blood T cell repertoires in COVID-19 (dated by TCRdb to about 2020). Describing the broader study: Collaborator samples came from the United States, Italy and Spain and covered acute and convalescent phases of COVID-19. The repertoires were released in a freely available public database meant as a resource for research on the immune response to SARS-CoV-2. Samples were obtained from the ongoing ImmuneRACE study (first 160 participants) and from over a thousand subjects provided by 6 global collaborators. The dataset comprised deeply sampled blood TCRbeta repertoires from subjects exposed to, actively infected with, or recovered from COVID-19. The prospective study material was composed of cDNA or gDNA derived from T cells, B-cell-depleted T cells, or PBMCs. Where available, HLA class I and class II types were taken from metadata supplied by the sample provider and were not determined by assay-based typing. The sample metadata nearly always contained a de-identified subject ID, COVID-19 status, age in years and sex.

Whole blood was collected in K2EDTA tubes by collaborating institutions according to the institutions' own protocols. Collaborator samples were shipped for TCRbeta analysis as frozen whole blood, isolated PBMCs, or DNA extracted from either sample type. TCRbeta CDR3 regions were amplified from genomic DNA by means of the immunoSEQ Assay, a bias-controlled multiplex PCR. Processing in the source paper ran as follows. The number of nucleated cells in each sample was estimated from the amplification of reference gene primers within the assay. To quantify the absolute abundance of each unique TCRbeta CDR3 rearrangement, sequence reads were collapsed and filtered. Productive Simpson clonality was computed per sample as the square root of Simpson's diversity index over productive rearrangements. As stored in TCRdb, this immuneACCESS dataset retains in-frame rearrangements with V and J assigned. A fraction of the clones does not appear; measured against another copy, unresolved V genes explain less than half of the discrepancy, and the remainder lacks a known reason. D and trimming were read from the DNA, whereas the V and J calls and clone size are those reported in that table. The sample profile shows approximately 71,000 clones; around 80% of them were found once. The leading ten clones occupy about 25% of the sample.

A note on this clone: Its antigen is currently not known. No base-level quality is on record; no much larger clone is a single base apart.

The germline V gene (reference sequence) gives CDR1 as LGHDT and CDR2 as YNNKEL. From the cysteine through the phenylalanine, the CDR3 covers 16 amino acids. Just the 48-base CDR3 DNA is kept, in frame starting at base 1. The germline V and J ends show losses of 5 bases and 4 bases respectively, and no gene match explains 5 bases of the junction. Paper-wide results and their limitations: The quantity of clinical and demographic metadata differed by source and by participant and was supplied without curation.

The sequenced material came from peripheral blood. This clonotype was obtained from a man aged 55-75 years with active or convalescent COVID-19. Recombination linked TRBV3-1 (or the pseudogene TRBV3-2) to TRBJ2-5; TRBD2 fits 15 bases in the junction. Read as DNA, the sequence is TGTGCCAGCAGCTTCGGACTAGCGGGGGGGCTAGAGACCCAGTACTTC. This encodes CASSFGLAGGLETQYF.